This T cell receptor beta chain was documented in a study of identical twins. TCRdb independently ran MiXCR on the 5' RACE reads; one entry per CDR3 protein. The table shows some 500,000 distinct CDR3 sequences, with about 20% occurring only once. Germline values: CDR1 SGDLS, CDR2 YYNGEE. Unmatched junction bases numbered 12, after V lost 4 bases and J lost 6 bases. The CDR3 totals 15 residues. These data also formed part of another study, on T cells expressing NK-cell markers.

Sample: CD4+ T cells sorted from blood. The J gene is TRBJ2-7, the V gene TRBV9; TRBD1 agrees at 8 bases. The receptor was isolated from a woman younger than 35 in good health. The CDR3 sequence: CASSLRPSDRGEQYF. In DNA form, the CDR3 reads TGTGCCAGCAGCCTCCGACCCAGCGACAGGGGCGAGCAGTACTTC.